This passage covers 8 T cell receptor beta chains from one sample sequenced in a study of blood T cells in healthy people across ages (dated by TCRdb to the mid-2010s). Library generation was performed with 5' RACE. The instrument was an Illumina HiSeq 2500. The second PCR ran for roughly 7 to 11 cycles and used a J-beta primer mix along with a sample-barcoded 5' primer. TCRdb applied fastp at Q25 and MiXCR to the public reads, then kept only in-frame beta chains. A single entry per CDR3 protein holds the most common genes and DNA from its merged rows. The sample table contains fewer than 750,000 distinct CDR3 sequences; only one count was recorded for around 50% of them. About 13% of the sample is taken by the ten largest. Source material: blood. The receptors derive from a woman at least 80 years old in good health.

This clonotype was picked up a small number of times. The chain links TRBV28 to TRBJ1-2; TRBD1 matches 7 bases. CDR1 MDHEN and CDR2 SYDVKM come from the germline V gene. V lost 5 bases to trimming and J lost 5 bases; unmatched junction nucleotides: 11. CDR3 size: 15 residues. The DNA for the CDR3 is TGTGCCAGCAGTCCTCCCGAAACAGGGGTGTATGGCTACACCTTC. Translating gives CASSPPETGVYGYTF.

This clonotype was counted ten times or more. The V call is TRBV12-3 or TRBV12-4, the J call TRBJ1-1; D uncertain. V lost 3 bases to trimming and J lost 3 bases, with 2 bases between them. The CDR3 runs to 11 residues. The CDR3 region is CASSFYTEAFF. The CDR3 region has the DNA TGTGCCAGCAGTTTCTACACTGAAGCTTTCTTT.

The sample holds a few counts of this clonotype. This chain joins TRBV27 and TRBJ2-2; the D is unclear. CDR1 MNHEY and CDR2 SMNVEV come from the germline V gene (reference sequence). V gave up 2 bases and J gave up 6 bases, with 28 bases separating them. This CDR3 contains 20 residues. CDR3 DNA: TGTGCCAGCAGTTTACGCAGCCATGAATACTACGAAGGGTATGCCGGGGAGCTGTTTTTT. It encodes CASSLRSHEYYEGYAGELFF.

This clonotype was recorded at least ten times. V gene TRBV6-5 combines with J gene TRBJ2-5; tentatively, D is TRBD1 (5 bases). CDR1 and CDR2 from the germline V gene are MNHEY and SVGAGI. V gave up 2 bases and J gave up 11 bases, with 12 bases separating them. The CDR3 has 12 amino acids. CDR3 protein: CASSYDSRKQYF. The CDR3 DNA sequence: TGTGCCAGCAGTTACGACAGTCGGAAGCAGTACTTC.

The J gene is TRBJ2-1, the V gene TRBV12-3 or TRBV12-4; D is uncertain. The V and J ends lost 6 bases and 14 bases respectively, with 14 bases between them. The CDR3 covers 11 residues. CDR3: CASRLVTSEFF. The CDR3 nucleotides read TGTGCCAGCAGACTCGTCACCTCCGAGTTCTTC.

This clonotype occurred many times. The chain employs TRBV7-9 and TRBJ1-6; possibly TRBD1 for D (5 bases). The CDR3 loop spans 15 amino acids. From germline, CDR1 is SEHNR and CDR2 FQNEAQ (reference sequence). Trimming removed 5 bases from V and 5 bases from J, with 13 bases in between. DNA of the CDR3: TGTGCCAGCAGCCCAGGGCACGGAGATAATTCACCCCTCCACTTT. Its translation is CASSPGHGDNSPLHF.

This clonotype was seen only a few times. This rearrangement joins TRBV28 to TRBJ1-3; the match to TRBD1 covers 7 bases. CDR1 is MDHEN and CDR2 is SYDVKM in the germline V gene. This CDR3 spans 14 amino acids. The junction had 4 bases not matched to a gene; V was cut back by 6 bases and J by 2 bases. This CDR3 reads CASSDTGAGNTIYF. CDR3 bases: TGTGCCAGCAGCGATACAGGGGCTGGAAACACCATATATTTT. Complete variable domain (other parts from reference TRBV28 and TRBJ1-3): DVKVTQSSRYLVKRTGEKVFLECVQDMDHENMFWYRQDPGLGLRLIYFSYDVKMKEKGDIPEGYSVSREKKERFSLILESASTNQTSMYLCASSDTGAGNTIYFGEGSWLTVV.

In this sample, this clonotype turned up many times. The chain links TRBV12-3 or TRBV12-4 to TRBJ1-5; D is uncertain. CDR3 length: 15 amino acids. V lost 6 bases and J 1 base, leaving 13 bases between the germline ends. This CDR3 reads CASSFSSGSNQPQHF. CDR3 bases: TGTGCCAGCAGCTTCAGTTCCGGGAGCAATCAGCCCCAGCATTTT.